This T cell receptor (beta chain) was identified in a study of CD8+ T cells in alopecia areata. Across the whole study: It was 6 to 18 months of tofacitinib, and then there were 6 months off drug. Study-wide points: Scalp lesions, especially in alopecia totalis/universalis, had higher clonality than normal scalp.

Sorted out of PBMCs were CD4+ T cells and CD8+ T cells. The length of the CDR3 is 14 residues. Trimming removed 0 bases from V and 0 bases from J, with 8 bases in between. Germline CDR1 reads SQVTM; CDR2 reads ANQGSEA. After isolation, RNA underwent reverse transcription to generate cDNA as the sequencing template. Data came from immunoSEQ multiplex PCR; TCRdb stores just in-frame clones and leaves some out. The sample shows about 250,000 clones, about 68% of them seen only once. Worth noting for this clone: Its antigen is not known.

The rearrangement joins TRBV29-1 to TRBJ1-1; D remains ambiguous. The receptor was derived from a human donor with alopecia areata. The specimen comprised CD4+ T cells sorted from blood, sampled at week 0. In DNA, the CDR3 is TGCAGCGTTGAAGAACAACAGATGAACACTGAAGCTTTCTTT. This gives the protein CSVEEQQMNTEAFF.